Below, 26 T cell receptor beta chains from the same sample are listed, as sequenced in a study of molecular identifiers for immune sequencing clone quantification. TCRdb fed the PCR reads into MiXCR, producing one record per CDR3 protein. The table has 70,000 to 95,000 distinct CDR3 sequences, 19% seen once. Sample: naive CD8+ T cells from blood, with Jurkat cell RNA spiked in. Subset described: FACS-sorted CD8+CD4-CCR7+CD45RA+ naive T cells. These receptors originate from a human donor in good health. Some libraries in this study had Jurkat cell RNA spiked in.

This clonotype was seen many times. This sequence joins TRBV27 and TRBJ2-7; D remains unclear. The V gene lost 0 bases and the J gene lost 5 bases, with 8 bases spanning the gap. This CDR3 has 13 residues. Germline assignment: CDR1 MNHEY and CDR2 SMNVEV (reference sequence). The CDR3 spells CASSLSRSHEQYF. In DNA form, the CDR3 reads TGTGCCAGCAGTTTATCTAGGTCCCACGAGCAGTACTTC.

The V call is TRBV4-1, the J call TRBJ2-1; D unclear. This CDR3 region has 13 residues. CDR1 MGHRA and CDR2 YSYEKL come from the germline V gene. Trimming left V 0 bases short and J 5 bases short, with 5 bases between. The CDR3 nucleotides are TGCGCCAGCAGCCAAGATCCTCACAATGAGCAGTTCTTC. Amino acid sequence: CASSQDPHNEQFF.

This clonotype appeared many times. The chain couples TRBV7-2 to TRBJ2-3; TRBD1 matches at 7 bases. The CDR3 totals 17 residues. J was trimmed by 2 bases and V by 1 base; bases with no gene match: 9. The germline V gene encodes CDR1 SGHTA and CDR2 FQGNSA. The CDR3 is CASSLGLGTEVTDTQYF. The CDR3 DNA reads TGTGCCAGCAGCTTAGGATTGGGGACAGAAGTCACAGATACGCAGTATTTT.

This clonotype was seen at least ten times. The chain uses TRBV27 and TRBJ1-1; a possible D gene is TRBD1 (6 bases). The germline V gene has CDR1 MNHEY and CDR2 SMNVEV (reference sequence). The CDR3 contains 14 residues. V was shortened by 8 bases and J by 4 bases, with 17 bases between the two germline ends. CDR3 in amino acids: CASRRGGFVTEAFF. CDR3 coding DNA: TGTGCCAGCCGGAGGGGGGGTTTTGTCACTGAAGCTTTCTTT.

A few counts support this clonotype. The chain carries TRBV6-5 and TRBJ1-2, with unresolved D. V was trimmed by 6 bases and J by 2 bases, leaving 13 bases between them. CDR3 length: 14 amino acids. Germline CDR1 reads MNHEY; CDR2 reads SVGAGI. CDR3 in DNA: TGTGCCAGCAGGCCTATGGGTAGAAACTATGGCTACACCTTC. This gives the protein CASRPMGRNYGYTF.

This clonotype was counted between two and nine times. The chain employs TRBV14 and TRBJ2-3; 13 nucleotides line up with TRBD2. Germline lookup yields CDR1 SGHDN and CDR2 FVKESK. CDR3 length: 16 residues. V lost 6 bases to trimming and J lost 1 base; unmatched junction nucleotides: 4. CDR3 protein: CASRPGLAGGTDTQYF. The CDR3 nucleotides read TGTGCCAGCAGACCTGGACTAGCGGGGGGCACAGATACGCAGTATTTT.

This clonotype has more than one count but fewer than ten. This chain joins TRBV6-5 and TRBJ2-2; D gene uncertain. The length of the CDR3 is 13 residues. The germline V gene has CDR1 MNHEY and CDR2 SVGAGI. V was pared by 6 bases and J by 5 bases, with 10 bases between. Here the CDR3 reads CASSSSGTGELFF. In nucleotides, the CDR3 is TGTGCCAGCAGCTCCTCGGGTACCGGGGAGCTGTTTTTT.

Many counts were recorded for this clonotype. CDR3 coding DNA: TGCGCCAGCAGCCAAGGGGTTAGCGGCGACTACGAGCAGTACTTC. Translated, it gives CASSQGVSGDYEQYF. The chain recombines TRBV4-1 with TRBJ2-7, with TRBD2 as a possible D gene (6 bases). Germline CDR1 is MGHRA and CDR2 is YSYEKL. V lost 1 base to trimming and J lost 3 bases, with 13 bases between them. This CDR3 contains 15 residues.

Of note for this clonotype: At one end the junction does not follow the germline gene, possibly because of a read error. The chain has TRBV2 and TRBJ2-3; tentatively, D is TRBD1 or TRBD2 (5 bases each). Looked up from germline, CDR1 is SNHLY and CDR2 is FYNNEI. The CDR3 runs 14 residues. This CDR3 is CVSSDGARTGTQYF. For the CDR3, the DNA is TGTGTCAGCAGTGACGGGGCGCGCACAGGTACGCAGTATTTT.

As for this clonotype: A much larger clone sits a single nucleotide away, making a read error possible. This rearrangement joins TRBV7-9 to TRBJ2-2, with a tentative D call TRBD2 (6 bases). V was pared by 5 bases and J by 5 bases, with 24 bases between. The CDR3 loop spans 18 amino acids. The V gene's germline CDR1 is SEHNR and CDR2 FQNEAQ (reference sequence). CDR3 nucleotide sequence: TGTGCCAGCAGCCCCCCCGTCGGCGGGGTTCTGCGGACCGGGGAGCTGTTTTTT. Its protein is CASSPPVGGVLRTGELFF.

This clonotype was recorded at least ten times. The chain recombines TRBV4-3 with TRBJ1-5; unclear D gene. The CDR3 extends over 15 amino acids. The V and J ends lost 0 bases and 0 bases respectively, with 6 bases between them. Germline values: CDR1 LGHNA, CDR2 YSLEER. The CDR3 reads CASSQDRVSNQPQHF. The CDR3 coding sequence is TGCGCCAGCAGCCAAGATAGGGTTAGCAATCAGCCCCAGCATTTT.

The CDR3 nucleotides read TGTGCCAGCAGCCAAGATAACCGGGGGGACACTGAAGCTTTCTTT. Its translation: CASSQDNRGDTEAFF. The V and J genes are TRBV14 and TRBJ1-1; D perhaps matches TRBD1 (5 bases). The CDR3 spans 15 residues. V lost 0 bases, J lost 3 bases, and 11 bases lay in between. The germline V gene encodes CDR1 SGHDN and CDR2 FVKESK.

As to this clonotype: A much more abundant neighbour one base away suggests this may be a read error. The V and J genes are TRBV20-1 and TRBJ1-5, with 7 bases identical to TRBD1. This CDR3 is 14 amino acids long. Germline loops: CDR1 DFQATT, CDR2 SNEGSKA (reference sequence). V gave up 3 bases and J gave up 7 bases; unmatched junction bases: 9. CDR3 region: CSARDGQVIQPQHF. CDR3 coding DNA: TGCAGTGCTAGGGACGGACAGGTGATACAGCCCCAGCATTTT.

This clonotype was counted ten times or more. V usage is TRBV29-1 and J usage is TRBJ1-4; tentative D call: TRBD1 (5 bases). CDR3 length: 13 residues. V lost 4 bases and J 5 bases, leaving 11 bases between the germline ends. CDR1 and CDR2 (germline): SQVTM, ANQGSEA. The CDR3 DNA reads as TGCAGCGTTGGGGGGGACGCGAATGAAAAACTGTTTTTT. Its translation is CSVGGDANEKLFF.

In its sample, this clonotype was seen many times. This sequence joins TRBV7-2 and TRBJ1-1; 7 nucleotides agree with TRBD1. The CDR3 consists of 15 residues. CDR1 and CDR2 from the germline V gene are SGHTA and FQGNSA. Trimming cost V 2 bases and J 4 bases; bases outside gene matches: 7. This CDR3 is CASSLSYRGGTEAFF. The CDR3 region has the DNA TGTGCCAGCAGCTTAAGCTACAGGGGAGGCACTGAAGCTTTCTTT. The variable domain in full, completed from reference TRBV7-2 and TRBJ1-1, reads GAGVSQSPSNKVTEKGKDVELRCDPISGHTALYWYRQSLGQGLEFLIYFQGNSAPDKSGLPSDRFSAERTGGSVSTLTIQRTQQEDSAVYLCASSLSYRGGTEAFFGQGTRLTVV.

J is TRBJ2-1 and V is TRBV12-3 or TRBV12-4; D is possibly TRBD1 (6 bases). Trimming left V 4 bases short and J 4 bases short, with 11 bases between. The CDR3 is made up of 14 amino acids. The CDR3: CASSSRTAYNEQFF. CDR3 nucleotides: TGTGCCAGCAGTTCCCGGACAGCTTACAATGAGCAGTTCTTC.

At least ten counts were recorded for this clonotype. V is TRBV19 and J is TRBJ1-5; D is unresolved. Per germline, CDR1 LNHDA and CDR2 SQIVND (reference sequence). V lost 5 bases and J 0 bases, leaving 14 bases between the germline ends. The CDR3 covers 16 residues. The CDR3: CASSVLGYSSNQPQHF. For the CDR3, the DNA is TGTGCCAGTAGTGTCTTAGGGTACAGTAGCAATCAGCCCCAGCATTTT. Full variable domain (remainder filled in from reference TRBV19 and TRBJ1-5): DGGITQSPKYLFRKEGQNVTLSCEQNLNHDAMYWYRQDPGQGLRLIYYSQIVNDFQKGDIAEGYSVSREKKESFPLTVTSAQKNPTAFYLCASSVLGYSSNQPQHFGDGTRLSIL.

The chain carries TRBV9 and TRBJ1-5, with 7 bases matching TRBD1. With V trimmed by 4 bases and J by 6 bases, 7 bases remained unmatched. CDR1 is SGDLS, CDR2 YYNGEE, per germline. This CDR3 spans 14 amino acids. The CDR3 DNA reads TGTGCCAGCAGCAGTTGGGGGGACAGTCAGCCCCAGCATTTT. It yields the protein CASSSWGDSQPQHF.

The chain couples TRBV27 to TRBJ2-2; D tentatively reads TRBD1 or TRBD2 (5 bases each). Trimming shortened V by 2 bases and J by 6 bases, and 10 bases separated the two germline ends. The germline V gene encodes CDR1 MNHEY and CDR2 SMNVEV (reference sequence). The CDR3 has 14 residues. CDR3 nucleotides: TGTGCCAGCAGTTTACCGGGACCCCCCGGGGAGCTGTTTTTT. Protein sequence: CASSLPGPPGELFF.

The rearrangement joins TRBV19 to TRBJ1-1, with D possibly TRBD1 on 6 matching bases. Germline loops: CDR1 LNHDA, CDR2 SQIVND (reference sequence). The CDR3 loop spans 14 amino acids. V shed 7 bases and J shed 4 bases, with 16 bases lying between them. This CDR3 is CASINSGQCTEAFF. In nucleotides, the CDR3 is TGTGCCAGTATAAACAGCGGACAGTGCACTGAAGCTTTCTTT. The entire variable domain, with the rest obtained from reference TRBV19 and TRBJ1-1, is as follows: DGGITQSPKYLFRKEGQNVTLSCEQNLNHDAMYWYRQDPGQGLRLIYYSQIVNDFQKGDIAEGYSVSREKKESFPLTVTSAQKNPTAFYLCASINSGQCTEAFFGQGTRLTVV.

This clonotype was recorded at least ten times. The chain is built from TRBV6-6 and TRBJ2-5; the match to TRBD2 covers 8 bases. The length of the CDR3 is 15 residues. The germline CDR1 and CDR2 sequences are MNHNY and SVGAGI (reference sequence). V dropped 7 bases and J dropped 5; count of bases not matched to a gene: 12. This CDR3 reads CASTSGLALFETQYF. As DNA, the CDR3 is TGTGCCAGCACCTCTGGACTAGCTCTTTTCGAGACCCAGTACTTC.

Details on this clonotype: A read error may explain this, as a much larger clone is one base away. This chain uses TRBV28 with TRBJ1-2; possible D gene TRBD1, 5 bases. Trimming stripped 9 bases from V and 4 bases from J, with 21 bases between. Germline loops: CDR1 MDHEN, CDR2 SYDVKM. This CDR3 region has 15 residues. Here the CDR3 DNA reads TGTGCCAGAAGCATCCGAACCGGGGCCGCCTATGGCTACACCTTC. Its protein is CARSIRTGAAYGYTF.

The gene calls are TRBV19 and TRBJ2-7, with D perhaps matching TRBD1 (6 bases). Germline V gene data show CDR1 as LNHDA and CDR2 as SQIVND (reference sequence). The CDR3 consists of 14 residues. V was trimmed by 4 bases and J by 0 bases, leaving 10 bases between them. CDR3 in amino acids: CASSKRDISYEQYF. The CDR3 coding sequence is TGTGCCAGTAGTAAACGGGACATCTCCTACGAGCAGTACTTC.

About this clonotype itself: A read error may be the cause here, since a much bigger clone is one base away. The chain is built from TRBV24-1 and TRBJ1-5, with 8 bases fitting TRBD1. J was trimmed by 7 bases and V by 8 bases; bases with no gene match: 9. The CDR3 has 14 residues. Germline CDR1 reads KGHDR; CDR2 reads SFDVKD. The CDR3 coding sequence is TGTGCCACCAATGACAGGGGAGACGGGCAGCCCCAGCATTTT. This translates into CATNDRGDGQPQHF.

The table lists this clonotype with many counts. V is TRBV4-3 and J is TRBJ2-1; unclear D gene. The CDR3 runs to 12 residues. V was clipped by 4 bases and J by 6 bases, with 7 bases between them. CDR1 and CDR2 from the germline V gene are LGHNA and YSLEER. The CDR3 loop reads CASSPARNEQFF. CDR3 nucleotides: TGCGCCAGCAGCCCCGCCCGCAATGAGCAGTTCTTC.

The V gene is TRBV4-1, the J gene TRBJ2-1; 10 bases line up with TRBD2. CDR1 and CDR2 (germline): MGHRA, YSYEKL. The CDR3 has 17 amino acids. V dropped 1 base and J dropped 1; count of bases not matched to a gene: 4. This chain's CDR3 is CASSQVGSGGSYNEQFF. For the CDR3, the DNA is TGCGCCAGCAGCCAAGTAGGTAGCGGGGGGTCCTACAATGAGCAGTTCTTC.